The 29 T cell receptor beta chains presented below share a single source sample, sequenced in a study of blood T cell repertoires in COVID-19. Only in-frame clones appear in the TCRdb table, and some are missing; sequencing was by immunoSEQ multiplex PCR. The table shows around 64,000 clones, with roughly 85% occurring only once. Sequences were obtained from peripheral blood. All receptors derive from a woman at least 80 years old with acute or convalescent COVID-19.

This chain links TRBV5-5 with TRBJ2-5; 11 bases are shared with TRBD2. The CDR3 runs 16 residues. The germline V gene has CDR1 SGHKS and CDR2 YYEKEE (reference sequence). V gave up 4 bases and J gave up 2 bases; unmatched junction bases: 7. CDR3 loop: CASSRLLAGVQETQYF. The CDR3 nucleotides are TGTGCCAGCAGCCGGTTACTAGCGGGGGTTCAAGAGACCCAGTACTTC.

The genes are TRBV5-1 and TRBJ2-3, with D possibly matching TRBD1 (6 bases). The CDR3 totals 14 residues. V shed 7 bases and J shed 2 bases, with 14 bases lying between them. Per germline, CDR1 SGHRS and CDR2 YFSETQ. The CDR3 DNA reads as TGCGCCAGCCGTGAACAGGGTTCCACAGATACGCAGTATTTT. Translated, it gives CASREQGSTDTQYF.

The chain recombines TRBV4-2 with TRBJ2-5, with 15 nucleotides matching TRBD2. Germline V gene data show CDR1 as LGHNA and CDR2 as YNFKEQ. The CDR3 totals 18 residues. V trimming: 4 bases; J trimming: 5 bases; junction bases outside the gene matches: 11. DNA of the CDR3: TGTGCCAGCAGCCGCGCGGGACTAGCGGGAGGTGAGGGGGAGACCCAGTACTTC. It specifies CASSRAGLAGGEGETQYF.

The chain links TRBV29-1 to TRBJ1-1; tentatively, D is TRBD1 (5 bases). The germline gives CDR1 SQVTM, CDR2 ANQGSEA. The CDR3 is 10 residues long. V dropped 6 bases and J dropped 7 bases, with 9 bases sitting between them. The CDR3 DNA sequence: TGCAGCGTCGGACAAGGTGAAGCTTTCTTT. Its protein product is CSVGQGEAFF.

A few counts support this clone. The V gene is TRBV28, the J gene TRBJ1-4; weak D call: TRBD1 (5 bases). Germline CDR1 reads MDHEN; CDR2 reads SYDVKM. This CDR3 has 15 residues. Between the trimmed V and J ends, which lost 5 bases and 3 bases, there was a span of 13 bases. DNA for the CDR3: TGTGCCAGCAGTGCCTGGGGGGGAGCTAATGAAAAACTGTTTTTT. Protein product: CASSAWGGANEKLFF.

This chain joins TRBV5-6 and TRBJ2-7; D is perhaps TRBD1 (7 bases). CDR3 size: 14 residues. Germline V gives CDR1 SGHDT, CDR2 YYEEEE. Trimming stripped 6 bases from V and 9 bases from J, with 22 bases between. The CDR3 spells CASTPGGTADRQYF. The CDR3 region has the DNA TGTGCCAGCACCCCCGGAGGGACAGCCGATCGGCAGTACTTC.

In this sample, this clone turned up a few times. This chain uses TRBV5-1 with TRBJ1-2; unclear D gene. With 4 bases removed from V and 4 bases from J, the gap between germline ends came to 8 bases. Germline CDR1 reads SGHRS; CDR2 reads YFSETQ. The CDR3 totals 12 residues. CDR3: CASSPDGYGYTF. DNA of the CDR3: TGCGCCAGCAGCCCAGATGGCTATGGCTACACCTTC.

Details on this clone: Within the sample, other DNA sequences also encode this same CDR3. V gene TRBV28 combines with J gene TRBJ1-5, with D possibly TRBD1 on 5 matching bases. Trimming left V 3 bases short and J 4 bases short, with 7 bases between. Germline CDR1 reads MDHEN; CDR2 reads SYDVKM. The CDR3 totals 13 residues. The CDR3 DNA is TGTGCCAGCAGTTTGGGGCAGAATCAGCCCCAGCATTTT. Protein: CASSLGQNQPQHF.

This rearrangement joins TRBV6-6 to TRBJ1-5; TRBD1 aligns across 7 bases. CDR3 length equals 14 residues. The V segment lost 5 bases and the J segment 7 bases; nucleotides outside the gene matches: 8. Germline assignment: CDR1 MNHNY and CDR2 SVGAGI (reference sequence). DNA for the CDR3: TGTGCCAGCAGTAAAGACAGGGAGGACCAGCCCCAGCATTTT. Translating gives CASSKDREDQPQHF.

This clone was detected only a few times. For the CDR3, the DNA is TGTGCCAGCAGCTTTTTGAGGACAGATACGCAGTATTTT. Translated, it gives CASSFLRTDTQYF. The gene calls are TRBV7-8 and TRBJ2-3; no clear D gene. Trimming pared 3 bases from V and 3 bases from J, leaving 7 bases between. Germline lookup yields CDR1 SGHVS and CDR2 FQNEAQ. CDR3 length: 13 residues.

This sequence joins TRBV18 and TRBJ2-7; weak D call: TRBD2 (6 bases). CDR1 KGHSH and CDR2 LQKENI come from the germline V gene. Deletions cut 3 bases from V and 3 bases from J, with 15 bases between. The CDR3 length is 15 residues. The CDR3 here is CASSPPRGLFYEQYF. The CDR3 DNA reads as TGTGCCAGCTCACCTCCTCGGGGGTTATTCTACGAGCAGTACTTC.

This clone was picked up one time. This chain connects TRBV5-1 to TRBJ2-3, with unresolved D. The V gene's germline CDR1 is SGHRS and CDR2 YFSETQ. The CDR3 runs 14 residues. Trimming took 4 bases from V and 0 from J, leaving 9 bases between them. Here the CDR3 reads CASSLATSTDTQYF. The CDR3 DNA sequence: TGCGCCAGCAGCCTTGCGACAAGCACAGATACGCAGTATTTT.

The chain has TRBV28 and TRBJ1-1, with a possible D match to TRBD1 (6 bases). The CDR3 consists of 14 residues. Germline assignment: CDR1 MDHEN and CDR2 SYDVKM. V lost 5 bases and J 4 bases, leaving 14 bases between the germline ends. CDR3 sequence: CASSETGWTTEAFF. CDR3 nucleotides: TGTGCCAGCAGTGAGACAGGTTGGACCACTGAAGCTTTCTTT. Drawing the rest from reference TRBV28 and TRBJ1-1, the complete variable domain is DVKVTQSSRYLVKRTGEKVFLECVQDMDHENMFWYRQDPGLGLRLIYFSYDVKMKEKGDIPEGYSVSREKKERFSLILESASTNQTSMYLCASSETGWTTEAFFGQGTRLTVV.

The CDR3 protein is CASSLSLANEKLFF. CDR3 nucleotides: TGTGCCAGCAGTTTATCCCTAGCTAATGAAAAACTGTTTTTT. This rearrangement joins TRBV28 to TRBJ1-4, with D unclear. The CDR3 extends over 14 amino acids. With 1 base removed from V and 3 bases from J, the gap between germline ends came to 6 bases. The germline gives CDR1 MDHEN, CDR2 SYDVKM.

The V and J genes are TRBV28 and TRBJ1-5; D is ambiguous. The CDR3 runs to 16 residues. The ends were cut back, 8 bases at V and 1 base at J, with 18 bases in the middle. CDR1 and CDR2 from the germline V gene are MDHEN and SYDVKM. This CDR3 reads CASEQFTGLSNQPQHF. In DNA form, the CDR3 reads TGTGCCAGCGAACAGTTTACCGGCTTGAGCAATCAGCCCCAGCATTTT.

This clone showed up many times. DNA for the CDR3: TGTGCCAGCAGCATAGGGGGGCAGGGCACTGAAGCTTTCTTT. Protein sequence: CASSIGGQGTEAFF. The chain uses TRBV7-2 and TRBJ1-1; tentative D call: TRBD1 (6 bases). Per the germline V gene, CDR1 is SGHTA and CDR2 is FQGNSA. Trimming removed 5 bases at V and 4 bases at J, with 14 bases between. The CDR3 sequence is 14 residues long.

This clone has a single count. The rearrangement links TRBV28 to TRBJ2-5; perhaps TRBD2 as D (6 bases). The CDR3 consists of 14 residues. V lost 6 bases and J lost 5, with 16 bases in between. Looked up from germline, CDR1 is MDHEN and CDR2 is SYDVKM. Here the CDR3 reads CASSLSGPEETQYF. The DNA of the CDR3 is TGTGCCAGCAGCCTTAGCGGTCCGGAGGAGACCCAGTACTTC.

The chain employs TRBV27 and TRBJ2-3; D might be TRBD2 (5 bases). The germline V gene encodes CDR1 MNHEY and CDR2 SMNVEV (reference sequence). Trimming shortened V by 2 bases and J by 4 bases, and 10 bases separated the two germline ends. The CDR3 is 14 residues long. The DNA for the CDR3 is TGTGCCAGCAGTTTAGCGGGTTACTCAGATACGCAGTATTTT. Protein product: CASSLAGYSDTQYF.

In its sample, this clone is medium-sized. V gene TRBV7-2 combines with J gene TRBJ1-6; D unclear. Germline V CDR1 and CDR2: SGHTA, FQGNSA. Trimming took 2 bases from V and 12 from J, leaving 8 bases between them. This CDR3 has 12 amino acids. CDR3 nucleotide sequence: TGTGCCAGCAGCTTAACAGAGGGACCCCTCCACTTT. Translation: CASSLTEGPLHF.

The chain recombines TRBV7-8 with TRBJ2-5; possible D gene TRBD2, 5 bases. The V gene lost 0 bases and the J gene lost 8 bases, with 16 bases spanning the gap. The CDR3 covers 15 residues. CDR1 SGHVS and CDR2 FQNEAQ come from the germline V gene. CDR3 sequence: CASSLARVVRGTQYF. The CDR3, as DNA: TGTGCCAGCAGCTTAGCGCGGGTTGTACGTGGCACCCAGTACTTC.

This clone was counted a few times. The V call is TRBV4-1, the J call TRBJ1-1, with TRBD1 matching 8 bases. Germline CDR1 is MGHRA and CDR2 is YSYEKL. The junction had 10 bases not matched to a gene; V was cut back by 4 bases and J by 0 bases. This CDR3 is built from 17 residues. The CDR3 reads CASSLRDRSQMNTEAFF. As DNA, the CDR3 is TGCGCCAGCAGCCTCCGGGACAGGAGCCAAATGAACACTGAAGCTTTCTTT.

This clone was found a few times. This chain links TRBV18 with TRBJ1-2, with 9 bases lining up with TRBD1. The CDR3 totals 16 residues. After removal of 1 base from V and 5 bases from J, the junction contained 8 bases not matched to a gene. Germline CDR1 KGHSH, CDR2 LQKENI. In nucleotides, the CDR3 is TGTGCCAGCTCACCACTACAGGGGGCGCACCAATATGGCTACACCTTC. Protein sequence: CASSPLQGAHQYGYTF.

This chain connects TRBV28 to TRBJ2-1; 8 positions agree with TRBD1. The J segment lost 7 bases and the V segment lost 8 bases, leaving 10 bases of the junction unmatched. This CDR3 spans 14 amino acids. The germline V gene encodes CDR1 MDHEN and CDR2 SYDVKM. The CDR3 DNA reads as TGTGCCAGCGCCCGGACAGGGATTTTGAATGAGCAGTTCTTC. It specifies CASARTGILNEQFF.

This clone was seen only once. V is TRBV6-5 and J is TRBJ2-7, with D possibly being TRBD2 (5 bases). Deletions cut 8 bases from V and 6 bases from J, with 17 bases between. Germline V lookup: CDR1 MNHEY, CDR2 SVGAGI. The CDR3 runs 13 residues. CDR3: CASGRQAISEQYF. For the CDR3, the DNA is TGTGCCAGCGGGAGACAAGCTATAAGCGAGCAGTACTTC.

This clone was detected once. The V call is TRBV7-2, the J call TRBJ2-1; 14 nucleotides match TRBD2. Germline V gives CDR1 SGHTA, CDR2 FQGNSA. CDR3 length equals 17 residues. V gave up 1 base and J gave up 5 bases; unmatched junction bases: 4. The CDR3, as DNA: TGTGCCAGCAGCTTAGGCTTGGGACTAGCGGGGGACAATGAGCAGTTCTTC. This gives the protein CASSLGLGLAGDNEQFF.

V usage is TRBV6-1 and J usage is TRBJ2-7, with D perhaps matching TRBD1 (6 bases). In germline, CDR1 is MNHNS, CDR2 SASEGT. The ends were cut back, 1 base at V and 0 bases at J, with 7 bases in the middle. The CDR3 has 14 residues. The CDR3 sequence is CASSEEQGSYEQYF. The CDR3 DNA is TGTGCCAGCAGTGAAGAACAGGGCTCCTACGAGCAGTACTTC.

CDR3: CASSRSGSDTQYF. In DNA form, the CDR3 reads TGTGCCAGCAGTCGTAGCGGGAGCGATACGCAGTATTTT. This chain uses TRBV6-5 with TRBJ2-3, with 9 bases that match TRBD2. Germline lookup yields CDR1 MNHEY and CDR2 SVGAGI. The CDR3 covers 13 residues. V trimming: 5 bases; J trimming: 6 bases; junction bases outside the gene matches: 3.

This rearrangement joins TRBV2 to TRBJ1-5; D is unresolved. Germline V gene sequence: CDR1 SNHLY, CDR2 FYNNEI. The germline V and J ends were trimmed by 4 bases and 6 bases, with 10 bases remaining between them. This CDR3 contains 13 residues. This chain's CDR3 is CASSVEGSQPQHF. The CDR3, as DNA: TGTGCCAGCAGTGTGGAGGGAAGTCAGCCCCAGCATTTT.

V gene TRBV5-1 combines with J gene TRBJ2-3; 9 nucleotides align to TRBD2. The ends lost 1 base at V and 1 base at J; junction bases unmatched: 1. Germline V CDR1 and CDR2: SGHRS, YFSETQ. The CDR3 has 15 residues. The CDR3 spells CASSLPSGGTDTQYF. CDR3 nucleotide sequence: TGCGCCAGCAGCTTGCCTAGCGGGGGCACAGATACGCAGTATTTT.